The T cell receptor beta chain under discussion was sequenced for a study of T cell responses to AZD1222 COVID-19 vaccine. Study results and caveats: Unmutated variant regions are reportedly the target of nearly half of TCRs that are spike-specific. Repertoire sampling was restricted to post-peak T cell response timepoints. Most donors were white British, females outnumbered males, and clonal diversity was possibly underestimated.

TCRdb's copy holds only in-frame clones and misses some; the assay was immunoSEQ multiplex PCR. The sample consists of tens of thousands of clones, roughly 90% of them appearing once. Comment on this clone: Antigen specificity is unknown.

Trimming cost V 3 bases and J 0 bases, with 23 bases left between them. Germline V gives CDR1 LNHDA, CDR2 SQIVND (reference sequence). This CDR3 has 19 residues. Sequenced material: peripheral blood, taken 28 days after the second AZD1222 dose. The V call is TRBV19, the J call TRBJ2-5; the D gene is possibly TRBD1 (7 bases). This receptor was identified in an adult who received the AZD1222 COVID-19 vaccine. This CDR3 is CASSIRRTWGDSYQETQYF. CDR3 sequence (DNA): TGTGCCAGTAGTATCCGGCGGACGTGGGGGGACAGTTACCAAGAGACCCAGTACTTC.